The 14 T cell receptor beta chains below come from one sample, sequenced in a study of vaccination and CD4 T cells after COVID-19. The Oncomine TCR Beta short-read assay sequenced DNA from cultured CD4+ T cells. A single record per CDR3 protein comes from TCRdb applying MiXCR to the PCR reads. The sample carries roughly 12,000 distinct CDR3 sequences, under 35% recorded once. Treatment meaning: roughly 10-day PBMC culture with coronavirus spike peptide pools or control peptides (ViraFEST assay). Their antigens remain unidentified. The material sequenced was CD4+ T cells from blood, cultured in vitro, taken before SARS-CoV-2 vaccination. Every receptor here comes from a human donor who received a COVID-19 vaccine.

This clonotype was counted between two and nine times. CDR3 residues: CASSLALGADTQYF. The CDR3 DNA reads as TGTGCCAGCAGTCTTGCTCTGGGAGCAGATACGCAGTATTTT. V and J are TRBV6-1 and TRBJ2-3, with D maybe TRBD2 (5 bases). This CDR3 is 14 amino acids long. The V gene's germline CDR1 is MNHNS and CDR2 SASEGT. The V gene lost 5 bases and the J gene lost 4 bases, with 13 bases spanning the gap.

The rearrangement links TRBV10-3 to TRBJ1-4, with D maybe TRBD1 (5 bases). The V end was cut by 0 bases, the J end by 2 bases, with 7 bases between. The CDR3 has 15 amino acids. CDR1 is ENHRY, CDR2 SYGVKD, per germline. CDR3 nucleotide sequence: TGTGCCATCAGTGAGTCCAGGGAGACTAATGAAAAACTGTTTTTT. It translates to CAISESRETNEKLFF.

This clonotype was detected a few times. The chain employs TRBV20-1 and TRBJ2-1; 13 bases are a match to TRBD2. This CDR3 spans 15 amino acids. Germline V lookup: CDR1 DFQATT, CDR2 SNEGSKA (reference sequence). V lost 6 bases, J lost 6 bases, and 8 bases stayed unmatched. CDR3 residues: CSAFSLAGGVNEQFF. The CDR3 coding sequence is TGCAGTGCCTTCTCACTAGCGGGGGGGGTCAATGAGCAGTTCTTC.

J is TRBJ2-1 and V is TRBV19; D possibly corresponds to TRBD1 (6 bases). Trimming stripped 1 base from V and 12 bases from J, with 16 bases between. Germline CDR1 reads LNHDA; CDR2 reads SQIVND (reference sequence). The CDR3 extends over 14 amino acids. The CDR3 DNA reads TGTGCCAGTAGTATAGGATCAGGGGACGTCGGGCAGTTCTTC. Protein: CASSIGSGDVGQFF.

The V gene is TRBV7-2, the J gene TRBJ2-7; TRBD1 or TRBD2 may be the D gene (6 bases each). The V end was cut by 2 bases, the J end by 7 bases, with 27 bases between. Germline V gene lookup returns CDR1 SGHTA and CDR2 FQGNSA. CDR3 length: 18 residues. CDR3 nucleotides: TGTGCCAGCAGCTTATCACCCGCCTTAGGGGGGTCCTTGGGTGAGCAGTACTTC. It codes for CASSLSPALGGSLGEQYF.

V usage is TRBV7-8 and J usage is TRBJ2-7, with TRBD2 matching over 10 bases. The V segment lost 5 bases and the J segment 3 bases; nucleotides outside the gene matches: 13. There are 17 residues in the CDR3. Germline values: CDR1 SGHVS, CDR2 FQNEAQ. CDR3 nucleotide sequence: TGTGCCAGCAGCACCAGCGGGGGGGCCTATAACGGCTACGAGCAGTACTTC. Amino acid sequence: CASSTSGGAYNGYEQYF.

The chain joins TRBV6-1 to TRBJ2-3; a weak D match, TRBD1 (5 bases). The germline CDR1 and CDR2 sequences are MNHNS and SASEGT. The ends were cut back, 3 bases at V and 1 base at J, with 8 bases in the middle. The CDR3 is made up of 14 amino acids. Here the CDR3 reads CASSEDIGTDTQYF. The CDR3 coding sequence is TGTGCCAGCAGTGAGGACATAGGCACAGATACGCAGTATTTT.

V and J are TRBV25-1 and TRBJ2-3; D ambiguous. Trimming stripped 3 bases from V and 1 base from J, with 14 bases between. Germline values: CDR1 MGHDK, CDR2 SYGVNS. The CDR3 consists of 16 residues. CDR3 residues: CASSDPLAGGTDTQYF. The CDR3 bases are TGTGCCAGCAGTGACCCCCTTGCTGGCGGCACAGATACGCAGTATTTT. The whole variable domain, filled in from reference TRBV25-1 and TRBJ2-3, reads EADIYQTPRYLVIGTGKKITLECSQTMGHDKMYWYQQDPGMELHLIHYSYGVNSTEKGDLSSESTVSRIRTEHFPLTLESARPSHTSQYLCASSDPLAGGTDTQYFGPGTRLTVL.

This clonotype was seen only a few times. J is TRBJ2-2 and V is TRBV27; TRBD1 might be the D (6 bases). CDR3 length: 14 residues. V was cut by 6 bases and J by 2 bases, with 10 bases left in between. From germline, CDR1 is MNHEY and CDR2 SMNVEV (reference sequence). This CDR3 is CASRIQGNTGELFF. Written as DNA, the CDR3 is TGTGCCAGCAGGATACAGGGTAACACCGGGGAGCTGTTTTTT.

This clonotype was counted a few times. V gene TRBV6-1 combines with J gene TRBJ2-6, with 11 nucleotides matching TRBD1. The CDR3 is 21 amino acids. Germline CDR1 and CDR2: MNHNS and SASEGT. Trimming cost V 5 bases and J 1 base; bases outside gene matches: 16. The CDR3 DNA follows: TGTGCCAGCAGTAAAAATAGGGGACAGGGGGTCCCCAGATCTGGGGCCAACGTCCTGACTTTC. It codes for CASSKNRGQGVPRSGANVLTF.

As regards this clonotype: One end of the junction varies from germline; a read error may be responsible. This chain uses TRBV6-1 with TRBJ1-1; D not resolved. The CDR3 runs 11 residues. CDR1 and CDR2 from the germline V gene are MNHNS and SASEGT. In DNA form, the CDR3 reads TGTGCCAGCAGCCTGAACGCTGAAGCTTTCTTT. As protein: CASSLNAEAFF.

The V gene is TRBV12-3 or TRBV12-4, the J gene TRBJ2-5; possibly TRBD2 for D (5 bases). Trimming took off 5 bases at V and 0 bases at J, with 10 bases between the two ends. The CDR3 extends over 14 amino acids. The CDR3 DNA sequence: TGTGCCAGCAGTACTAGTTCGTACCAAGAGACCCAGTACTTC. Translated, it gives CASSTSSYQETQYF.

The chain links TRBV5-1 to TRBJ2-1; D remains ambiguous. V lost 0 bases, J lost 4 bases, and 5 bases lay in between. Per the germline V gene, CDR1 is SGHRS and CDR2 is YFSETQ. CDR3 length equals 13 residues. The CDR3 region is CASSLDRYNEQFF. CDR3 bases: TGCGCCAGCAGCTTGGACAGATACAATGAGCAGTTCTTC.

This sequence joins TRBV4-1 and TRBJ2-2; 8 bases line up with TRBD2. V shed 4 bases, J shed 7 bases, and the junction held 11 bases outside the gene matches. This CDR3 is 16 amino acids long. Germline CDR1 reads MGHRA; CDR2 reads YSYEKL. The CDR3 is CASSPFSGARSGELFF. The CDR3, as DNA: TGCGCCAGCAGCCCATTTAGCGGGGCCCGGAGCGGGGAGCTGTTTTTT.